A selection of T cell receptor beta chains follows, all from one sample in a study of OX40 agonist ivuxolimab in advanced cancers. Clones were read by immunoSEQ multiplex PCR, and TCRdb kept only the in-frame ones, dropping some. The sample has fewer than 100,000 clones, just under 85% seen once. Material: CD4+ or CD8+ T cells sorted from blood, obtained in a trial of the OX40 agonist ivuxolimab. These receptor sequences come from an adult with an advanced solid tumor such as melanoma, head and neck, liver or kidney cancer. Both conserved end residues are part of each CDR3. Clone sizes are given selectively: once, few, many, or a class where the clone is expanded.

clone_size j_call v_call cdr3_aa
NA TRBJ2-6 TRBV9 CASSVGIAPSSGANVLTF
NA TRBJ2-5 TRBV30 CARTDGWVGETQYF
NA TRBJ2-3 TRBV18 CASSPLVVGADTQYF
NA TRBJ2-1 TRBV19 CASSIGQGTYNEQFF
NA TRBJ1-5 TRBV30 CAWSVRSDQPQHF
NA TRBJ1-1 TRBV6-5 CASRPGRSNTEAFF
NA TRBJ1-5 TRBV6-5 CASSLPRGANQPQHF
once TRBJ2-1 TRBV18 CASSPDRNEQFF
NA TRBJ1-5 TRBV27 CASSNSLPLNQPQHF
NA TRBJ2-2 TRBV7-2 CASSLTGKRTGELFF
NA TRBJ1-5 TRBV10-3 CAISESTNQPQHF
few TRBJ1-6 TRBV5-1 CASSLDGNSPLHF
NA TRBJ2-3 TRBV4-2 CASSRLSSPTDTQYF
few TRBJ2-4 TRBV5-5 CASSLAPAGGGENIQYF
NA TRBJ1-2 TRBV19 CASFGQGYGYTF
NA TRBJ1-3 TRBV4-1 CASSQGRTSGNTIYF
NA TRBJ2-5 TRBV28 CASSPRSPRNQETQYF
NA TRBJ2-7 TRBV28 CASRRDRVRYEQYF
few TRBJ2-5 TRBV7-9 CASSLRFSGRADETQYF
NA TRBJ1-1 TRBV6-1 CASSEVHGLGTEAFF
NA TRBJ2-5 TRBV7-7 CASSLMGETQYF
NA TRBJ2-3 TRBV27 CASSSSSGRVTDTQYF
NA TRBJ1-1 TRBV30 CAWSLGMNTEAFF
NA TRBJ2-3 TRBV5-1 CASSHTGGIDTQYF
NA TRBJ2-3 TRBV7-3 CASSPAGGQDTQYF
NA TRBJ2-7 TRBV4-3 CASSLGTPDSKYF
NA TRBJ2-5 TRBV7-6 CASSQRQGAGTQYF
NA TRBJ1-2 TRBV5-6 CASSLVGGDGYTF
NA TRBJ1-4 TRBV5-8 CASSFRGTTGKLFF
NA TRBJ1-3 TRBV28 CASSLTGAGNTIYF
NA TRBJ2-5 TRBV5-1 CASSPLSQETQYF
NA TRBJ2-7 TRBV7-9 CASAPGQGFLAYEQYF
NA TRBJ2-7 TRBV6-5 CASSPFPRYEQYF
NA TRBJ1-5 TRBV19 CATGLGPQHF
NA TRBJ2-1 TRBV30 CAWSGGTSAYNEQFF
NA TRBJ2-5 TRBV29-1 CSVPSLGGRETQYF
NA TRBJ2-3 TRBV18 CASSRTDSATTDTQYF
NA TRBJ2-7 TRBV7-2 CASSTRDRAGEQYF
NA TRBJ1-4 TRBV28 CASSLDEKLFF
NA TRBJ2-7 TRBV9 CASSVDGAPSEEQYF
NA TRBJ2-1 TRBV7-9 CASSFRGTSAYNEQFF
NA TRBJ1-4 TRBV7-2 CASSPRDRGYEKLFF
NA TRBJ2-7 TRBV28 CASSLGGSSYEQYF
NA TRBJ2-6 TRBV2 CASIRGGQTNVLTF
NA TRBJ2-7 TRBV11-1 CASSSRDRQNYEQYF
NA TRBJ2-3 TRBV4-1 CASSQRLSAERADTQYF
NA TRBJ2-2 TRBV11-2 CASSSMGSRVELFF
NA TRBJ1-1 TRBV4-3 CASSQDHSSGQGYAEAFF
once TRBJ2-5 TRBV5-4 CASSLLIGETQYF
NA TRBJ2-7 TRBV6-1 CASSEGLGGYEQYF
few TRBJ1-2 TRBV2 CASSAIGGASVGYTF
few TRBJ2-7 TRBV14 CASSQSSYEQYF
NA TRBJ2-7 TRBV7-9 CASSLGRQGEQYF
NA TRBJ1-2 TRBV19 CASTSSGRSNYGYTF
NA TRBJ1-1 TRBV5-1 CASSPQTGVFTEAFF